This TCR beta chain was identified in a study of blood T cell repertoires in COVID-19. This CDR3 region has 16 residues. V lost 0 bases, J lost 5 bases, and 7 bases stayed unmatched. CDR1 is SGDLS and CDR2 is YYNGEE in the germline V gene. TCRdb's table, derived via immunoSEQ multiplex PCR, lists solely in-frame clones and lacks some. Of 55,000 to 75,000 clones listed, over 75% are singletons. The specimen sequenced was peripheral blood. The chain carries TRBV9 and TRBJ2-1; TRBD1 matches at 8 bases. The clonotype comes from a man aged 80 or over with active or convalescent COVID-19. This CDR3 reads CASSVVGQGADNEQFF. The CDR3 DNA follows: TGTGCCAGCAGCGTAGTAGGGCAGGGGGCTGACAATGAGCAGTTCTTC. Looking up the rest from reference TRBV9 and TRBJ2-1 gives the full variable domain: DSGVTQTPKHLITATGQRVTLRCSPRSGDLSVYWYQQSLDQGLQFLIQYYNGEERAKGNILERFSAQQFPDLHSELNLSSLELGDSALYFCASSVVGQGADNEQFFGPGTRLTVL.